This T cell receptor (beta chain) was found in a study of cytomegalovirus exposure and HLA in healthy donors. Study at large: Earlier results showed some 120 million unique TCR beta sequences derived from 150 million to 200 million T cells.

Overall study results and limits: Accounts indicate the classifier identified cytomegalovirus status with strong specificity and sensitivity. Links to common viral pathogens appeared, in a later analysis, for several of the most significant clusters. The number of N-insertions in an Asian-associated ancestry cluster was reportedly below the 666-donor mean in a later analysis.

This clone was seen only a few times. What it binds is unknown. Primers: 60 Vbeta forward and 13 Jbeta reverse. Data came from immunoSEQ multiplex PCR; TCRdb stores just in-frame clones and leaves some out. The data contain 100,000 to 150,000 clones, approximately 17% of them singletons. CDR1 is MNHEY and CDR2 is SMNVEV in the germline V gene (reference sequence). The V segment lost 8 bases and the J segment 4 bases; nucleotides outside the gene matches: 14. This CDR3 region has 16 residues. The chain is built from TRBV27 and TRBJ2-7; 10 positions match TRBD2. This sequence originates from a female donor in good health and CMV-seropositive. The sample consisted of PBMCs. This CDR3 is CASGSYRTSGLYEQYF. The DNA of the CDR3 is TGTGCCAGCGGATCATACAGGACTAGCGGTTTATACGAGCAGTACTTC.